This T cell receptor beta chain derives from a study of tumor-infiltrating lymphocytes in primary liver carcinoma. The overall study: Stage T1-T3 N0M0 and a size of about 4.2 to 10 cm characterized the tumors. General study findings and limits: Tumor top-250-clone fractions significantly exceeded those of blood (p = 0.039).

The template, about 540 ng total RNA, yielded TCR beta cDNA made with a constant-region primer. Three nested multiplex PCR rounds, a slightly modified ARM-PCR, produced the libraries for TCR beta. Two initial PCR rounds of about 11 cycles each paired TRBV1-TRBV30 forward primers with a C-beta reverse primer. TCRdb re-called the multiplex PCR reads with MiXCR, one entry per CDR3 protein. This sample has some 95,000 distinct CDR3 sequences; approximately 72% occur once, and the top ten carry 27%. Germline V lookup: CDR1 KGHSH, CDR2 LQKENI. The CDR3 runs to 15 residues. Trimming left V 8 bases short and J 1 base short, with 12 bases between. Details on this clonotype: Its antigen is unidentified.

Co-extraction yielded RNA and DNA from around 20-30 mg of unsorted bulk tissue. Surgeons treated the primary liver carcinoma of the patients by surgical resection. No treatment had been given to the patients, who were chronically infected with HBV. The chain couples TRBV18 to TRBJ2-6; D perhaps matches TRBD1 (6 bases). Sequencing was carried out using tumor-adjacent normal liver tissue. The sequence came from a man between 40 and 49 years old with primary liver carcinoma and hepatitis B virus infection. CDR3: CASTVQGSGANVLTF. In DNA form, the CDR3 reads TGTGCCAGCACAGTTCAGGGGTCTGGGGCCAACGTCCTGACTTTC.